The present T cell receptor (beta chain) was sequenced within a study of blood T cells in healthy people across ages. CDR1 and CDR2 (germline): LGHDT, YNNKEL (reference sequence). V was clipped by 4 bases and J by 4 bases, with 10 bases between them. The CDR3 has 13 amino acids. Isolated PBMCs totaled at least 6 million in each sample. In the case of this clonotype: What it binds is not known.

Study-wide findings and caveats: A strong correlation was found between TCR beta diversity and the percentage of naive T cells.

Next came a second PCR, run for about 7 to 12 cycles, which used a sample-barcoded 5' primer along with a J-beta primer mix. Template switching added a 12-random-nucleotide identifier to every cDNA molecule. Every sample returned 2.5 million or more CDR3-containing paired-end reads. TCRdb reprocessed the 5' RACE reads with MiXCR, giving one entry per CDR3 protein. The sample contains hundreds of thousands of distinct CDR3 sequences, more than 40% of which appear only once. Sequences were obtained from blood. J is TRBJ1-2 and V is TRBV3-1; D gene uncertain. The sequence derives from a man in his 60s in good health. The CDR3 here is CASSLGRSYGYTF. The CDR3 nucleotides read TGTGCCAGCAGCCTGGGCAGGTCCTATGGCTACACCTTC.